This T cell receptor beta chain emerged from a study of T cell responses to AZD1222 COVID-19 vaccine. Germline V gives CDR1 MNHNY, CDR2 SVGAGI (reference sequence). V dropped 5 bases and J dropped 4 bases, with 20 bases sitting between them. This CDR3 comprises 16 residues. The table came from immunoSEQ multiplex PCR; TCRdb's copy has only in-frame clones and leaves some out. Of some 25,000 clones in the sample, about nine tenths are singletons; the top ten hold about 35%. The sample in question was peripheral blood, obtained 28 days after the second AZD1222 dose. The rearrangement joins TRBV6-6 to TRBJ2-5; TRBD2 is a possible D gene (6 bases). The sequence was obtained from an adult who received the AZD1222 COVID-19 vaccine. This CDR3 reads CASSRPRLGVGETQYF. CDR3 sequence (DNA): TGTGCCAGCAGTCGACCCCGACTAGGTGTAGGAGAGACCCAGTACTTC.